This entry lists 18 T cell receptor beta chains sequenced from one sample in a study of T cell changes during pregnancy in multiple sclerosis. The table came from immunoSEQ multiplex PCR; TCRdb's copy has only in-frame clones and leaves some out. Among 65,000 to 85,000 clones listed, roughly nine tenths were seen once. The sample consisted of CD4+ T cells from peripheral blood mononuclear cells, taken before pregnancy. The receptors stem from a female donor with multiple sclerosis, enrolled in a pregnancy study.

This clone has a handful of counts. V gene TRBV7-9 combines with J gene TRBJ1-1; maybe TRBD1 (6 bases). Germline CDR1 reads SEHNR; CDR2 reads FQNEAQ (reference sequence). The CDR3 loop spans 15 amino acids. Trimming pared 0 bases from V and 5 bases from J, leaving 13 bases between. The CDR3 protein is CASSLARIGGTEAFF. The CDR3 nucleotides read TGTGCCAGCAGCTTAGCGCGGATAGGGGGAACTGAAGCTTTCTTT.

This clone was observed once. The chain is built from TRBV18 and TRBJ2-7; 8 bases line up with TRBD1. V lost 6 bases and J lost 2; bases outside the gene matches: 6. Germline assignment: CDR1 KGHSH and CDR2 LQKENI. This CDR3 has 14 amino acids. CDR3 sequence reads: CASSSGQGAYEQYF. CDR3 DNA sequence: TGTGCCAGCTCGTCTGGACAGGGAGCCTACGAGCAGTACTTC.

The chain joins TRBV6-1 to TRBJ2-5, with 10 bases that match TRBD1. Germline CDR1 is MNHNS and CDR2 is SASEGT. CDR3 length: 15 amino acids. Trimming removed 6 bases from V and 7 bases from J; junction bases left unmatched: 11. The CDR3: CASRNRQGAEGTQYF. In nucleotides, the CDR3 is TGTGCCAGCAGAAACAGACAGGGGGCAGAAGGGACCCAGTACTTC.

In this sample, this clone turned up a few times. J is TRBJ1-1 and V is TRBV30; no reliable D call. This CDR3 has 12 residues. The V gene lost 1 base and the J gene lost 2 bases, with 5 bases spanning the gap. Germline CDR1 GTSNPN, CDR2 SVGIG (reference sequence). CDR3 sequence reads: CAWSAVNTEAFF. The CDR3 DNA reads TGTGCCTGGAGTGCTGTAAACACTGAAGCTTTCTTT.

The chain has TRBV6-5 and TRBJ2-4; 9 bases match TRBD1. In germline, CDR1 is MNHEY, CDR2 SVGAGI. With 6 bases clipped from V and 4 bases from J, the junction kept 1 base outside the gene matches. This CDR3 has 13 amino acids. The CDR3 coding sequence is TGTGCCAGCAGGGGGACAGGGAAAAACATTCAGTACTTC. It yields the protein CASRGTGKNIQYF.

J is TRBJ1-5 and V is TRBV19, with D uncertain. The V end lost 7 bases, the J end lost 2 bases, and 12 bases lay between the germline ends. CDR3 size: 14 residues. Germline loops: CDR1 LNHDA, CDR2 SQIVND (reference sequence). The CDR3 protein is CASKYRTGNQPQHF. CDR3 coding DNA: TGTGCCAGTAAATACCGCACGGGCAATCAGCCCCAGCATTTT.

The J gene is TRBJ1-1, the V gene TRBV7-3, with D unresolved. Germline CDR1 is SGHTA and CDR2 is FQGTGA. Trimming stripped 5 bases from V and 1 base from J, with 8 bases between. This CDR3 region has 13 residues. The CDR3 DNA reads TGTGCCAGCAGCAGAGACACGAACACTGAAGCTTTCTTT. Its protein product is CASSRDTNTEAFF.

V and J are TRBV5-6 and TRBJ2-1, with TRBD2 as a possible D gene (6 bases). This CDR3 is built from 15 residues. Trimming cost V 5 bases and J 1 base, with 13 bases left between them. Germline V gene data show CDR1 as SGHDT and CDR2 as YYEEEE. In DNA, the CDR3 is TGTGCCAGCAGTTCTAGCGCCAGATCCTACAATGAGCAGTTCTTC. Translating it yields CASSSSARSYNEQFF.

The chain uses TRBV6-1 and TRBJ2-3; 16 bases are a match to TRBD2. The V and J ends lost 4 bases and 6 bases, in that order; junction bases with no gene match: 7. The CDR3 totals 17 residues. Per germline, CDR1 MNHNS and CDR2 SASEGT. This chain's CDR3 is CASSGGTSGRAFDTQYF. The DNA for the CDR3 is TGTGCCAGCAGTGGCGGGACTAGCGGGAGGGCCTTTGATACGCAGTATTTT.

This rearrangement joins TRBV4-2 to TRBJ2-7; 8 nucleotides agree with TRBD1. The CDR3 length is 17 residues. Germline V gene sequence: CDR1 LGHNA, CDR2 YNFKEQ. V trimming: 2 bases; J trimming: 2 bases; junction bases outside the gene matches: 11. CDR3 in amino acids: CASSQRADRAVTYEQYF. CDR3 nucleotide sequence: TGTGCCAGCAGCCAACGGGCGGACAGGGCTGTTACCTACGAGCAGTACTTC.

The J gene is TRBJ1-2, the V gene TRBV25-1; 9 bases line up with TRBD1. This CDR3 has 16 amino acids. Germline lookup yields CDR1 MGHDK and CDR2 SYGVNS. With 3 bases clipped from V and 2 bases from J, the junction kept 7 bases outside the gene matches. CDR3 sequence (DNA): TGTGCCAGCAGTGAGTATGACAGGGGGATCAACTATGGCTACACCTTC. It translates to CASSEYDRGINYGYTF.

V and J are TRBV13 and TRBJ2-3, with 8 bases matching TRBD1. Germline V lookup: CDR1 PRHDT, CDR2 FYEKMQ (reference sequence). CDR3 length: 16 amino acids. With V trimmed by 4 bases and J by 4 bases, 10 bases remained unmatched. The CDR3 region is CASSSNRDRWSDTQYF. CDR3 sequence (DNA): TGTGCCAGCAGCTCCAACCGGGACAGGTGGTCAGATACGCAGTATTTT.

This chain uses TRBV27 with TRBJ2-3; 7 nucleotides agree with TRBD2. The V gene's germline CDR1 is MNHEY and CDR2 SMNVEV (reference sequence). This CDR3 comprises 15 residues. The junction had 12 bases not matched to a gene; V was cut back by 2 bases and J by 10 bases. The CDR3 DNA follows: TGTGCCAGCAGTTTAGGACTAGGAGCCTCGGCGGCGCAGTATTTT. It yields the protein CASSLGLGASAAQYF.

This chain uses TRBV2 with TRBJ2-2, with D perhaps matching TRBD2 (7 bases). The germline CDR1 and CDR2 sequences are SNHLY and FYNNEI. This CDR3 spans 16 amino acids. Trimming pared 6 bases from V and 0 bases from J, leaving 14 bases between. DNA for the CDR3: TGTGCCAGCAGGGCCCGGGGGGCCACGAACACCGGGGAGCTGTTTTTT. Translation gives CASRARGATNTGELFF.

The DNA of the CDR3 is TGTGCCAGCAGTTTAGGCGGGGGGGTCGGGGCAGATACGCAGTATTTT. It codes for CASSLGGGVGADTQYF. The V gene is TRBV27, the J gene TRBJ2-3, with 9 bases lining up with TRBD2. Germline CDR1 is MNHEY and CDR2 is SMNVEV (reference sequence). This CDR3 has 16 amino acids. J was trimmed by 4 bases and V by 2 bases; bases with no gene match: 7.

V is TRBV4-2 and J is TRBJ1-5, with TRBD1 as a possible D gene (5 bases). V shed 6 bases and J shed 2 bases, with 14 bases lying between them. This CDR3 spans 15 amino acids. CDR1 and CDR2 from the germline V gene are LGHNA and YNFKEQ. The CDR3: CASSPRVRGNQPQHF. The CDR3 DNA follows: TGTGCCAGCAGTCCCAGGGTCCGTGGCAATCAGCCCCAGCATTTT.

This clone was recorded once. This chain's CDR3 is CAIKSGGENTEAFF. CDR3 sequence (DNA): TGTGCCATCAAATCAGGGGGCGAGAACACTGAAGCTTTCTTT. This sequence joins TRBV10-3 and TRBJ1-1; 8 bases line up with TRBD1. Germline lookup yields CDR1 ENHRY and CDR2 SYGVKD. Trimming cost V 7 bases and J 1 base; bases outside gene matches: 5. The CDR3 contains 14 residues.

V gene TRBV5-6 combines with J gene TRBJ2-7, with TRBD2 identical over 10 bases. This CDR3 comprises 17 residues. Looked up from germline, CDR1 is SGHDT and CDR2 is YYEEEE. V gave up 3 bases and J gave up 2 bases; unmatched junction bases: 11. The CDR3 nucleotides are TGTGCCAGCAGCTGGAGGGTAGCGGGAGGCCTAACCTACGAGCAGTACTTC. Translation gives CASSWRVAGGLTYEQYF.